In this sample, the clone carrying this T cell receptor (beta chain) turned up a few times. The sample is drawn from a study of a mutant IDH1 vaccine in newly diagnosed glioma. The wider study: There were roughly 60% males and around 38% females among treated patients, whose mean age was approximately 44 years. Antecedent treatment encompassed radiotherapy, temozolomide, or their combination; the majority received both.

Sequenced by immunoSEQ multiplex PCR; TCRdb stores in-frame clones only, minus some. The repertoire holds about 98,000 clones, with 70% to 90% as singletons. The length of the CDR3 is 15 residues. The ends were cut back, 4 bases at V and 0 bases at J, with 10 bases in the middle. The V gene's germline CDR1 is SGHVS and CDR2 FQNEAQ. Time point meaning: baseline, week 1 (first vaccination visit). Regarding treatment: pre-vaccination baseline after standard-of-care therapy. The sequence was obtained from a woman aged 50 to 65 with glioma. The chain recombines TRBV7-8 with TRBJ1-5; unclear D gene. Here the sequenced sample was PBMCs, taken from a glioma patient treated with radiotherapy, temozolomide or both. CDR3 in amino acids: CASSSLWYSNQPQHF. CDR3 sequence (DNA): TGTGCCAGCAGCTCCCTTTGGTATAGCAATCAGCCCCAGCATTTT.